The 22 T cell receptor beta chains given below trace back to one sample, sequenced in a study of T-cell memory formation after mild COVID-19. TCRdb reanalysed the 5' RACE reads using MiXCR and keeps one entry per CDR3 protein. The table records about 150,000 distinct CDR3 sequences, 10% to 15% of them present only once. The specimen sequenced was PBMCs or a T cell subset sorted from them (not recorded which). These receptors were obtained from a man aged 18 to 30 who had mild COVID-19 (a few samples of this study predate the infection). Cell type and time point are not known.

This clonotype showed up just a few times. In DNA, the CDR3 is TGTGCCACCAGTGACCCCGGGCTAGCGGGTGGGGATGAGCAGTTCTTC. Protein sequence: CATSDPGLAGGDEQFF. The J gene is TRBJ2-1, the V gene TRBV24-1; 8 nucleotides line up with TRBD2. CDR1 is KGHDR and CDR2 is SFDVKD in the germline V gene. CDR3 length equals 16 residues. The trim removed 4 bases at V and 8 bases at J, leaving 12 bases unmatched.

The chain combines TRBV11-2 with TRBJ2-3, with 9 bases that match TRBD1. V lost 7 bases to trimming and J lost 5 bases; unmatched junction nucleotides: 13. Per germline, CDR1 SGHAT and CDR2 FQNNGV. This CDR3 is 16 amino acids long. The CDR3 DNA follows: TGTGCCAGCATCGACCCTGGACAGGGGACCGGAGATACGCAGTATTTT. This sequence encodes CASIDPGQGTGDTQYF.

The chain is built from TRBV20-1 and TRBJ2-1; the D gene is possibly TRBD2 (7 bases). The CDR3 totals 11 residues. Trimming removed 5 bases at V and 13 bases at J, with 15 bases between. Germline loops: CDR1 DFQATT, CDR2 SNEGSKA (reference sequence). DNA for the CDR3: TGCAGTGCTGGAGGGGGGGGCCCTCAGTTCTTC. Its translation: CSAGGGGPQFF.

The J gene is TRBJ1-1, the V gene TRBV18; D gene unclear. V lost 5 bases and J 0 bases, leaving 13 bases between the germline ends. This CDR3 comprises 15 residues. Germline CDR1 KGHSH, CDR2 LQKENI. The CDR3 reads CASSETSYLNTEAFF. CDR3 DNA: TGTGCCAGCTCAGAGACTAGCTACCTGAACACTGAAGCTTTCTTT.

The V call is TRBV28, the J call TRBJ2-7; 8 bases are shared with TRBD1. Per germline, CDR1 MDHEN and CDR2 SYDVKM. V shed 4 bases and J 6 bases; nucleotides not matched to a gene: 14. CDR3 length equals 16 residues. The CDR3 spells CASSSVDRGPRGEQYF. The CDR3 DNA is TGTGCCAGCAGTTCGGTCGACAGGGGTCCGCGGGGCGAGCAGTACTTC.

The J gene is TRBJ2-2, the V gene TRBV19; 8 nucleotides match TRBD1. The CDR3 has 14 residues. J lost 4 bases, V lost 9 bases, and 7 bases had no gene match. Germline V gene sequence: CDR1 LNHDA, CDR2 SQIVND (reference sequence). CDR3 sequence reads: CASLGQGATGELFF. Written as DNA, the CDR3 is TGTGCCAGCCTCGGACAGGGTGCCACCGGGGAGCTGTTTTTT.

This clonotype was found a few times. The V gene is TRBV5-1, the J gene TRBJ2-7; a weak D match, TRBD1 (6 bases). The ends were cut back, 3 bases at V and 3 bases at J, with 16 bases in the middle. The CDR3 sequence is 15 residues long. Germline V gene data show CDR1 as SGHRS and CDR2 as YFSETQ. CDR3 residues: CASSSAGTLVYEQYF. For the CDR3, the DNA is TGCGCCAGCAGCTCGGCCGGGACATTGGTCTACGAGCAGTACTTC.

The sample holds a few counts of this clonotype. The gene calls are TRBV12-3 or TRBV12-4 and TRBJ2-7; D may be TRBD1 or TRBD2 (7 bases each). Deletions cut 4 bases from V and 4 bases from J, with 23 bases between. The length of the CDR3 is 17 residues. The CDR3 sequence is CASSSRGGGGVRYEQYF. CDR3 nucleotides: TGTGCCAGCAGTTCCCGGGGAGGGGGCGGGGTAAGGTACGAGCAGTACTTC.

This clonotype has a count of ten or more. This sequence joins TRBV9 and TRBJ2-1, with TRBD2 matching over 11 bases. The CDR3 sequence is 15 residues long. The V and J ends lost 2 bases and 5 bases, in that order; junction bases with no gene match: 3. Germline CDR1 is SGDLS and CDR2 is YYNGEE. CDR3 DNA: TGTGCCAGCAGCGTTACTAGCGGGGGCCACAATGAGCAGTTCTTC. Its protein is CASSVTSGGHNEQFF.

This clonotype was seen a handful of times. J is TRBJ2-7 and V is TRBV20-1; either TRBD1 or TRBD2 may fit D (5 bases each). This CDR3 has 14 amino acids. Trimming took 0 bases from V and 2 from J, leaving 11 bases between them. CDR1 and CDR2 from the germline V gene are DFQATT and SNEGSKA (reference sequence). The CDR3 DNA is TGCAGTGCTAGAGATACCGGGGCCGCCTACGAGCAGTACTTC. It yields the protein CSARDTGAAYEQYF.

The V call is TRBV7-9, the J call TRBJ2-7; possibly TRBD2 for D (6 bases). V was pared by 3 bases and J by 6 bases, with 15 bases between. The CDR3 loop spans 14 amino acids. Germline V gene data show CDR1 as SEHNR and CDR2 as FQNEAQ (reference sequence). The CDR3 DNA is TGTGCCAGCAGCTTGGGCGGGGCCTGGGCCGAGCAGTACTTC. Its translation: CASSLGGAWAEQYF.

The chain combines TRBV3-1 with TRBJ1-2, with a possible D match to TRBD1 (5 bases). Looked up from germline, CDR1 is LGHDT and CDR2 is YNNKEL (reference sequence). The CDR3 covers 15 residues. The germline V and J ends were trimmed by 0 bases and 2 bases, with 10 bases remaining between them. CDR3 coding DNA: TGTGCCAGCAGCCAAGATGGGCGGACAAACTATGGCTACACCTTC. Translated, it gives CASSQDGRTNYGYTF.

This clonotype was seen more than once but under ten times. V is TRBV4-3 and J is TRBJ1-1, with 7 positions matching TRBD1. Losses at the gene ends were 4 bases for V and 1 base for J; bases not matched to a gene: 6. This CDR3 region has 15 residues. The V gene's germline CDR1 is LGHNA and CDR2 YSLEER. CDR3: CASSPRQGENTEAFF. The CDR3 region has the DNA TGCGCCAGCAGCCCCCGACAGGGAGAGAACACTGAAGCTTTCTTT.

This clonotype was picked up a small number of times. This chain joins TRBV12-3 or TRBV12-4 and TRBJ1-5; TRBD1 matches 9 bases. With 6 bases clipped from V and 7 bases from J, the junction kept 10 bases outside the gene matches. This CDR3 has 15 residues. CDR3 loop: CASSLGGQGRQPQHF. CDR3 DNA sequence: TGTGCCAGCAGCTTGGGGGGACAGGGACGGCAGCCCCAGCATTTT.

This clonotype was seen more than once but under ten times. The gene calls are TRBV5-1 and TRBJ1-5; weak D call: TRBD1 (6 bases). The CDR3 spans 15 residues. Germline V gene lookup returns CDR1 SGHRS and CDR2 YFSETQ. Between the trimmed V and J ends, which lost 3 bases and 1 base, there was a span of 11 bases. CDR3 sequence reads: CASSSTGQSNQPQHF. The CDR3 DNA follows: TGCGCCAGCAGCTCGACGGGACAAAGCAATCAGCCCCAGCATTTT.

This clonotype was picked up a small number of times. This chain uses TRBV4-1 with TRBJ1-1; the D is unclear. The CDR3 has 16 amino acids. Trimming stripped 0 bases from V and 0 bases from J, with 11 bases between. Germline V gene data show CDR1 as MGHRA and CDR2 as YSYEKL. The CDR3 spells CASSQEGYNLNTEAFF. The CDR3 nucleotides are TGCGCCAGCAGCCAAGAGGGATACAATTTGAACACTGAAGCTTTCTTT.

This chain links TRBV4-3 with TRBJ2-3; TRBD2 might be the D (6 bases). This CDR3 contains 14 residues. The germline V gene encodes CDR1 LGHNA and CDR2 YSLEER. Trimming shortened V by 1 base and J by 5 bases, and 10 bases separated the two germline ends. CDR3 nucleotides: TGCGCCAGCAGCCAAGCCGGGAGTCAAGATACGCAGTATTTT. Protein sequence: CASSQAGSQDTQYF.

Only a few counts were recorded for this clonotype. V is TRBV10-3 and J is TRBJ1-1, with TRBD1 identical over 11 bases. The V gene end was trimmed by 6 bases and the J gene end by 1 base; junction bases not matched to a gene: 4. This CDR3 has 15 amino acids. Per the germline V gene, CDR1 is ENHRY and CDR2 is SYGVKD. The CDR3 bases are TGTGCCATCAGAGGGACAGGGGGTAGGAACACTGAAGCTTTCTTT. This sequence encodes CAIRGTGGRNTEAFF.

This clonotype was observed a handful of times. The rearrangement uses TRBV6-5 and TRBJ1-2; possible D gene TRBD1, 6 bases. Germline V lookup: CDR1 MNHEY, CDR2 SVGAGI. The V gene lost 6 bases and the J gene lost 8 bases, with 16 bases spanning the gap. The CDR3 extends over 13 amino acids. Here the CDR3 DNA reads TGTGCCAGCAGATCCCCGGGGGCCGAGGGCTACACCTTC. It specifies CASRSPGAEGYTF.

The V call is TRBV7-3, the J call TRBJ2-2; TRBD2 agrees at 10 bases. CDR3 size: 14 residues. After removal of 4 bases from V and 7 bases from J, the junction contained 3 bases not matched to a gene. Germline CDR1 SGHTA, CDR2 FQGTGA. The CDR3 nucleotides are TGTGCCAGCAGCTCACTAGCGGGGTTCGGGGAGCTGTTTTTT. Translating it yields CASSSLAGFGELFF.

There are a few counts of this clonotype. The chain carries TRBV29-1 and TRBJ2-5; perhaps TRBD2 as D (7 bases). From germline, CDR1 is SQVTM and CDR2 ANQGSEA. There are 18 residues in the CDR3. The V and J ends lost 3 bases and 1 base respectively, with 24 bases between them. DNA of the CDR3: TGCAGCGTTGATCGTTTTCTCTCGGGGGGCCCACTCCAAGAGACCCAGTACTTC. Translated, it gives CSVDRFLSGGPLQETQYF.

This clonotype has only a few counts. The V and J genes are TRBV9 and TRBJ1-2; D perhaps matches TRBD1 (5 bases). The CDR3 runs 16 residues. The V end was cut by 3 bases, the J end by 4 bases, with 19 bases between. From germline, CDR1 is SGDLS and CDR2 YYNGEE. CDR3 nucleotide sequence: TGTGCCAGCAGCGCGGGGACCCTCGAGGACTCCTATGGCTACACCTTC. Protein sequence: CASSAGTLEDSYGYTF.